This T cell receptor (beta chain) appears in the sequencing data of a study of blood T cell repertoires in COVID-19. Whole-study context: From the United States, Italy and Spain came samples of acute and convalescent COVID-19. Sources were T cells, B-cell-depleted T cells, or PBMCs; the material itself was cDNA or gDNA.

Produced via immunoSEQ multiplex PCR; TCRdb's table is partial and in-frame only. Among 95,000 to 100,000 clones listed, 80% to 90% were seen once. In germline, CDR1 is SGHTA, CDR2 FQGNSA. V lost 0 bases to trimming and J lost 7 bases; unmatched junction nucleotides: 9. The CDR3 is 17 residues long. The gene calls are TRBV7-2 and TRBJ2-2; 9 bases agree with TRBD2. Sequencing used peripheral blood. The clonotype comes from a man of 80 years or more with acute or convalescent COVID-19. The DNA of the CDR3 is TGTGCCAGCAGCTTAGCGAGTGGGACTAGCAATGGCGGGGAGCTGTTTTTT. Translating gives CASSLASGTSNGGELFF.